The 3 T cell receptor beta chains reported below all come from one sample, sequenced in a study of glioma-infiltrating T cells after dendritic cell vaccination. Sequencing was performed with immunoSEQ multiplex PCR; in TCRdb, only in-frame clones are kept and a portion is missing. Among fewer than 60,000 clones listed, approximately 91% were seen once. Time point described: after dendritic cell vaccination, including at tumor progression/relapse. Sample: blood, taken after dendritic cell vaccination. The receptors here all came from a human donor with glioblastoma.

The chain combines TRBV10-3 with TRBJ1-3, with D uncertain. Between the trimmed V and J ends, which lost 4 bases and 2 bases, there was a span of 12 bases. The CDR3 is 15 amino acids. The germline CDR1 and CDR2 sequences are ENHRY and SYGVKD. The CDR3 reads CAISGLQDPGNTIYF. CDR3 DNA sequence: TGTGCCATCAGTGGATTACAAGATCCTGGAAACACCATATATTTT.

The V call is TRBV19, the J call TRBJ2-5, with 14 positions matching TRBD2. The CDR3 sequence is 15 residues long. V shed 5 bases, J shed 4 bases, and the junction held 3 bases outside the gene matches. Germline values: CDR1 LNHDA, CDR2 SQIVND (reference sequence). The CDR3 reads CASSSGLAGAETQYF. Here the CDR3 DNA reads TGTGCCAGTAGTTCGGGACTAGCGGGAGCAGAGACCCAGTACTTC. The complete variable domain, with remaining parts taken from reference TRBV19 and TRBJ2-5, reads DGGITQSPKYLFRKEGQNVTLSCEQNLNHDAMYWYRQDPGQGLRLIYYSQIVNDFQKGDIAEGYSVSREKKESFPLTVTSAQKNPTAFYLCASSSGLAGAETQYFGPGTRLLVL.

This chain connects TRBV11-2 to TRBJ2-7; 8 bases agree with TRBD2. Germline CDR1 and CDR2: SGHAT and FQNNGV. The CDR3 loop spans 13 amino acids. V lost 10 bases and J lost 2; bases outside the gene matches: 7. This CDR3 is CAIGGESTYEQYF. In nucleotides, the CDR3 is TGTGCCATCGGGGGGGAATCAACCTACGAGCAGTACTTC. Combining the CDR3 with reference TRBV11-2 and TRBJ2-7 gives the whole variable domain EAGVAQSPRYKIIEKRQSVAFWCNPISGHATLYWYQQILGQGPKLLIQFQNNGVVDDSQLPKDRFSAERLKGVDSTLKIQPAKLEDSAVYLCAIGGESTYEQYFGPGTRLTVT.